This is a list of T cell receptor beta chains from one sample in a study of cytomegalovirus exposure and HLA in healthy donors. Using immunoSEQ multiplex PCR, the repertoire was profiled, and TCRdb retains in-frame clones only, with some absent. This sample has under 250,000 clones, with about 81% found just once. The material sequenced was PBMCs. The receptors come from a woman between 25 and 40 years old in good health and CMV-seronegative. The CDR3 runs from the conserved cysteine through the conserved F or W. The order of the fields is CDR3 length, V gene, J gene, CDR3 protein.

>16|TRBV7-9|TRBJ2-2
CASSLGQGANTGELFF
>13|TRBV6-5|TRBJ2-2
CASSYEGTGELFF
>12|TRBV27|TRBJ1-5
CASREGNQPQHF
>16|TRBV30|TRBJ2-2
CAWSSLGQGFTGELFF
>13|TRBV9|TRBJ2-3
CASSGTATDTQYF
>14|TRBV11-2|TRBJ2-2
CASSVNQRTGELFF
>16|TRBV5-5|TRBJ2-7
CASSPYPSGPPYEQYF
>16|TRBV13|TRBJ2-3
CASRPASGGVGDTQYF
>15|TRBV30|TRBJ1-4
CAWTIYGGNGEKLFF
>13|TRBV6-1|TRBJ1-2
CASSERQGRGYTF
>11|TRBV5-4|TRBJ1-1
CATEMNTEAFF
>15|TRBV28|TRBJ2-2
CASKWGQGAFGELFF
>14|TRBV6-5|TRBJ1-4
CASSYSGTGVKLFF
>15|TRBV7-2|TRBJ2-1
CASSLDGTTGNEQFF
>14|TRBV11-1|TRBJ2-7
CASSPGTETYEQYF
>15|TRBV5-1|TRBJ1-4
CASSLGTGLWEKLFF
>14|TRBV10-1|TRBJ2-7
CASSKGARAYEQYF
>17|TRBV7-6|TRBJ2-1
CASSLSLRRGPRNEQFF
>13|TRBV7-8|TRBJ2-3
CASSFAETDTQYF
>16|TRBV4-2|TRBJ2-5
CASSQDWALAAETQYF
>15|TRBV6-1|TRBJ1-5
CASSPGRRGTEPQHF
>14|TRBV2|TRBJ1-1
CASNRGQVNTEAFF
>13|TRBV7-3|TRBJ2-4
CASWGGHGDIQYF
>15|TRBV5-5|TRBJ2-3
CASSLELTYADTQYF
>15|TRBV5-1|TRBJ2-3
CASSLASGSSDTQYF
>14|TRBV6-1|TRBJ1-3
CASSIGRGGNTIYF
>14|TRBV2|TRBJ2-5
CASSGGGGGETQYF
>16|TRBV5-6|TRBJ2-1
CASSLDAGAFYNEQFF
>12|TRBV29-1|TRBJ2-3
CSVAQGIDTQYF
>15|TRBV11-2|TRBJ2-5
CASSLTSGRLETQYF
>12|TRBV2|TRBJ1-6
CASADPGSPLHF
>15|TRBV7-9|TRBJ2-1
CASSLVTSGAHEQFF
>17|TRBV4-1|TRBJ2-1
CASSHSSGRKSYNEQFF
>14|TRBV6-5|TRBJ1-4
CASRIQGPNEKLFF
>14|TRBV5-1|TRBJ2-1
CASSSGQRYNEQFF
>15|TRBV5-1|TRBJ1-2
CASSLGGTSNYGYTF
>16|TRBV18|TRBJ2-7
CASSPEGAPSSYEQYF
>13|TRBV25-1|TRBJ2-1
CASSEAVYNEQFF
>15|TRBV5-1|TRBJ1-5
CASSLDASGLGPQHF
>15|TRBV5-1|TRBJ2-7
CASSLAATLLGEQYF
>14|TRBV5-4|TRBJ1-1
CASSQDRAGTEAFF
>13|TRBV9|TRBJ2-7
CASSGQGSNEQYF
>14|TRBV19|TRBJ2-7
CASSRLAGEIEQYF
>15|TRBV13|TRBJ2-3
CASSLGHTSTDTQYF
>13|TRBV6-1|TRBJ1-1
CASSLDRDTEAFF
>15|TRBV7-9|TRBJ1-3
CASSPSGGSGNTIYF
>16|TRBV9|TRBJ2-1
CASSVLGRTDYNEQFF
>14|TRBV29-1|TRBJ1-1
CSVRRQGMNTEAFF